Shown below are 30 T cell receptor beta chains from a single sample sequenced in a study of blood T cell repertoires in COVID-19. Produced via immunoSEQ multiplex PCR; TCRdb's table is partial and in-frame only. Here the sample spans about 130,000 clones, around 85% being singletons. The specimen was peripheral blood. The receptor set was obtained from a human donor in a cohort sampled during active COVID-19.

Details on this clone: This same CDR3 is encoded by further DNA sequences in the sample. The chain combines TRBV6-5 with TRBJ1-1; tentatively, D is TRBD1 (6 bases). The V and J ends lost 2 bases and 2 bases respectively, with 9 bases between them. The CDR3 has 14 amino acids. Looked up from germline, CDR1 is MNHEY and CDR2 is SVGAGI. CDR3 sequence: CASSYGGLNTEAFF. The CDR3 DNA follows: TGTGCCAGCAGTTACGGGGGCCTCAACACTGAAGCTTTCTTT.

The chain couples TRBV7-3 to TRBJ2-2, with 8 bases that match TRBD1. Losses at the gene ends were 8 bases for V and 1 base for J; bases not matched to a gene: 0. Germline CDR1 and CDR2: SGHTA and FQGTGA. The CDR3 loop spans 13 amino acids. CDR3 DNA: TGTGCCAGCGGGACAGGGAACACCGGGGAGCTGTTTTTT. It is translated as CASGTGNTGELFF.

This clone was detected only a few times. This chain joins TRBV6-5 and TRBJ1-5; no clear D. CDR1 MNHEY and CDR2 SVGAGI come from the germline V gene. The CDR3 runs to 13 residues. V was pared by 9 bases and J by 2 bases, with 11 bases between. CDR3 sequence reads: CASGVLGNQPQHF. CDR3 sequence (DNA): TGTGCCAGTGGAGTATTGGGCAATCAGCCCCAGCATTTT.

The chain uses TRBV27 and TRBJ2-1; 7 bases align to TRBD1. CDR3 length equals 14 residues. Germline V CDR1 and CDR2: MNHEY, SMNVEV (reference sequence). V trimming: 3 bases; J trimming: 8 bases; junction bases outside the gene matches: 7. The DNA for the CDR3 is TGTGCCAGCAGTTTGAGGGGGCAGGGGGATGAGCAGTTCTTC. This translates into CASSLRGQGDEQFF.

The chain is built from TRBV18 and TRBJ2-1; D possibly corresponds to TRBD1 (6 bases). V gave up 0 bases and J gave up 8 bases, with 11 bases separating them. Germline CDR1 is KGHSH and CDR2 is LQKENI. This CDR3 has 14 residues. The CDR3 region has the DNA TGTGCCAGCTCACCACCACAGGGAAGGCATGAGCAGTTCTTC. It codes for CASSPPQGRHEQFF.

The chain carries TRBV3-1 (or the pseudogene TRBV3-2) and TRBJ2-2; 7 positions agree with TRBD1. Germline-derived CDR1 and CDR2 are LGHDT and YNNKEL (reference sequence). The junction had 8 bases not matched to a gene; V was cut back by 3 bases and J by 4 bases. This CDR3 has 16 residues. In nucleotides, the CDR3 is TGTGCCAGCAGCCACCGCACAGGGGTGAGCACCGGGGAGCTGTTTTTT. Translation: CASSHRTGVSTGELFF.

The chain uses TRBV7-8 and TRBJ1-4; no clear D gene. The CDR3 spans 13 residues. The germline V and J ends were trimmed by 2 bases and 8 bases, with 9 bases remaining between them. Germline assignment: CDR1 SGHVS and CDR2 FQNEAQ. CDR3 sequence reads: CASSLSREEKLFF. The CDR3 DNA reads as TGTGCCAGCAGCTTAAGTCGAGAGGAAAAACTGTTTTTT. Full variable domain (missing parts from reference TRBV7-8 and TRBJ1-4): GAGVSQSPRYKVAKRGQDVALRCDPISGHVSLFWYQQALGQGPEFLTYFQNEAQLDKSGLPSDRFFAERPEGSVSTLKIQRTQQEDSAVYLCASSLSREEKLFFGSGTQLSVL.

Note on this clone: At the DNA level, this CDR3 is encoded by other sequences in the same sample as well. The genes are TRBV19 and TRBJ2-7; 9 bases are shared with TRBD1. V lost 5 bases, J lost 3 bases, and 2 bases stayed unmatched. The length of the CDR3 is 13 residues. The V gene's germline CDR1 is LNHDA and CDR2 SQIVND (reference sequence). The CDR3 DNA reads TGTGCCAGTAGTCCGGACAGGGGCTACGAGCAGTACTTC. This sequence encodes CASSPDRGYEQYF.

This clone is a singleton in its sample. V usage is TRBV7-2 and J usage is TRBJ1-3; D remains ambiguous. Germline lookup yields CDR1 SGHTA and CDR2 FQGNSA. V lost 1 base, J lost 2 bases, and 3 bases lay in between. The CDR3 covers 13 residues. CDR3 DNA sequence: TGTGCCAGCAGCTTAGGGCCTGGAAACACCATATATTTT. Protein: CASSLGPGNTIYF.

CDR3 residues: CASRGRQGQTEAFF. In DNA, the CDR3 is TGTGCCAGCAGAGGTCGACAGGGACAGACTGAAGCTTTCTTT. V is TRBV2 and J is TRBJ1-1, with TRBD1 matching over 7 bases. CDR1 and CDR2 from the germline V gene are SNHLY and FYNNEI. This CDR3 region has 14 residues. V lost 6 bases, J lost 5 bases, and 9 bases stayed unmatched.

The chain joins TRBV6-1 to TRBJ1-6; the D gene is possibly TRBD1 (6 bases). V shed 1 base and J shed 2 bases, with 12 bases lying between them. The CDR3 runs to 17 residues. CDR1 and CDR2 from the germline V gene are MNHNS and SASEGT. CDR3 nucleotide sequence: TGTGCCAGCAGTGAAGAGGTTGGGGGCCCCTATAATTCACCCCTCCACTTT. It yields the protein CASSEEVGGPYNSPLHF.

The rearrangement joins TRBV19 to TRBJ2-5; D is possibly TRBD2 (6 bases). The germline V and J ends were trimmed by 6 bases and 0 bases, with 11 bases remaining between them. This CDR3 has 14 amino acids. Germline CDR1 reads LNHDA; CDR2 reads SQIVND (reference sequence). The CDR3 DNA sequence: TGTGCCAGTAGGGAGGCGGGAAACCAAGAGACCCAGTACTTC. Protein product: CASREAGNQETQYF. Using reference TRBV19 and TRBJ2-5 for the parts outside the CDR3, the full variable domain is DGGITQSPKYLFRKEGQNVTLSCEQNLNHDAMYWYRQDPGQGLRLIYYSQIVNDFQKGDIAEGYSVSREKKESFPLTVTSAQKNPTAFYLCASREAGNQETQYFGPGTRLLVL.

The V and J genes are TRBV7-8 and TRBJ2-1; 11 nucleotides match TRBD1. This CDR3 has 19 residues. The V segment lost 5 bases and the J segment 13 bases; nucleotides outside the gene matches: 25. Per germline, CDR1 SGHVS and CDR2 FQNEAQ. The CDR3 bases are TGTGCCAGCAGCCAAAGGGACCGGGACAGGGGGACCCGTATTAAAACTCAGTTCTTC. It is translated as CASSQRDRDRGTRIKTQFF. The variable domain in full, with the rest retrieved from reference TRBV7-8 and TRBJ2-1, is GAGVSQSPRYKVAKRGQDVALRCDPISGHVSLFWYQQALGQGPEFLTYFQNEAQLDKSGLPSDRFFAERPEGSVSTLKIQRTQQEDSAVYLCASSQRDRDRGTRIKTQFFGPGTRLTVL.

The chain carries TRBV19 and TRBJ2-2; 7 nucleotides line up with TRBD1. The V and J ends lost 3 bases and 2 bases, in that order; junction bases with no gene match: 6. The CDR3 sequence is 16 residues long. Germline values: CDR1 LNHDA, CDR2 SQIVND (reference sequence). In DNA form, the CDR3 reads TGTGCCAGTAGTATGAAGACAGGGTTAAACACCGGGGAGCTGTTTTTT. The encoded protein is CASSMKTGLNTGELFF.

The genes are TRBV11-2 and TRBJ2-5; D unresolved. Looked up from germline, CDR1 is SGHAT and CDR2 is FQNNGV. The CDR3 runs 11 residues. Trimming left V 7 bases short and J 0 bases short, with 3 bases between. CDR3 sequence (DNA): TGTGCCAGCACCAACCAAGAGACCCAGTACTTC. Its translation is CASTNQETQYF.

The chain uses TRBV7-3 and TRBJ2-5; 9 nucleotides align to TRBD2. Trimming removed 4 bases from V and 1 base from J; junction bases left unmatched: 4. The germline V gene encodes CDR1 SGHTA and CDR2 FQGTGA. This CDR3 has 15 amino acids. The CDR3 region is CASSSAGGPQETQYF. The CDR3 coding sequence is TGTGCCAGCAGCTCAGCGGGGGGACCCCAAGAGACCCAGTACTTC.

This chain's CDR3 is CSVRAGGMEQFF. CDR3 DNA sequence: TGCAGCGTTAGGGCGGGGGGGATGGAGCAGTTCTTC. The chain employs TRBV29-1 and TRBJ2-1; 9 bases line up with TRBD2. The J segment lost 10 bases and the V segment lost 5 bases, leaving 6 bases of the junction unmatched. This CDR3 spans 12 amino acids. The germline gives CDR1 SQVTM, CDR2 ANQGSEA.

This sequence joins TRBV5-1 and TRBJ2-3, with 9 bases lining up with TRBD2. CDR1 is SGHRS and CDR2 is YFSETQ in the germline V gene. The junction had 9 bases not matched to a gene; V was cut back by 4 bases and J by 0 bases. There are 17 residues in the CDR3. The CDR3 region is CASSASAGGTSTDTQYF. Written as DNA, the CDR3 is TGCGCCAGCAGCGCCTCAGCGGGGGGTACAAGCACAGATACGCAGTATTTT.

This chain links TRBV28 with TRBJ2-1; D may be TRBD2 (7 bases). V was cut by 5 bases and J by 2 bases, with 13 bases left in between. CDR1 and CDR2 (germline): MDHEN, SYDVKM. The length of the CDR3 is 15 residues. The CDR3 sequence: CASSRGGDPYNEQFF. CDR3 sequence (DNA): TGTGCCAGCAGTAGAGGGGGGGACCCCTACAATGAGCAGTTCTTC.

The rearrangement links TRBV30 to TRBJ2-1, with no clear D. This CDR3 contains 15 residues. The V gene's germline CDR1 is GTSNPN and CDR2 SVGIG (reference sequence). V lost 0 bases to trimming and J lost 1 base, with 10 bases between them. The CDR3 DNA follows: TGTGCCTGGAGTGTACGGTCCGGGTCCTACAATGAGCAGTTCTTC. Protein: CAWSVRSGSYNEQFF.

As DNA, the CDR3 is TGTGCCAGCAGCTTCGACAGGGCCTACGAGCAGTACTTC. Residues: CASSFDRAYEQYF. The V call is TRBV5-4, the J call TRBJ2-7; 7 nucleotides line up with TRBD1. In germline, CDR1 is SGHNT, CDR2 YYREEE (reference sequence). J lost 2 bases, V lost 2 bases, and 1 base had no gene match. This CDR3 region has 13 residues.

The V gene is TRBV7-2, the J gene TRBJ2-3, with D perhaps TRBD2 (6 bases). V lost 6 bases, J lost 2 bases, and 15 bases lay in between. From germline, CDR1 is SGHTA and CDR2 FQGNSA. The length of the CDR3 is 15 residues. The DNA for the CDR3 is TGTGCCAGCAGTCCGGGGAGGACCCACACAGATACGCAGTATTTT. The encoded protein is CASSPGRTHTDTQYF. The variable domain in full, with the rest retrieved from reference TRBV7-2 and TRBJ2-3, is GAGVSQSPSNKVTEKGKDVELRCDPISGHTALYWYRQSLGQGLEFLIYFQGNSAPDKSGLPSDRFSAERTGGSVSTLTIQRTQQEDSAVYLCASSPGRTHTDTQYFGPGTRLTVL.

The CDR3 DNA follows: TGTGCCACCAGCAGAGGGGACACCACCTATGGCTACACCTTC. Residues: CATSRGDTTYGYTF. The chain is built from TRBV15 and TRBJ1-2, with TRBD1 as a possible D gene (6 bases). The germline V gene encodes CDR1 LNHNV and CDR2 YYDKDF (reference sequence). This CDR3 comprises 14 residues. Trimming removed 1 base from V and 4 bases from J, with 10 bases in between. Full variable domain (rest looked up from reference TRBV15 and TRBJ1-2): DAMVIQNPRYQVTQFGKPVTLSCSQTLNHNVMYWYQQKSSQAPKLLFHYYDKDFNNEADTPDNFQSRRPNTSFCFLDIRSPGLGDTAMYLCATSRGDTTYGYTFGSGTRLTVV.

The rearrangement uses TRBV5-1 and TRBJ1-1, with a possible D match to TRBD1 (6 bases). The CDR3 has 15 residues. The germline gives CDR1 SGHRS, CDR2 YFSETQ. The V end lost 4 bases, the J end lost 1 base, and 14 bases lay between the germline ends. CDR3 in amino acids: CASSLYPGQNTEAFF. In nucleotides, the CDR3 is TGCGCCAGCAGCCTATATCCGGGACAGAACACTGAAGCTTTCTTT. Combining the CDR3 with reference TRBV5-1 and TRBJ1-1 gives the whole variable domain KAGVTQTPRYLIKTRGQQVTLSCSPISGHRSVSWYQQTPGQGLQFLFEYFSETQRNKGNFPGRFSGRQFSNSRSEMNVSTLELGDSALYLCASSLYPGQNTEAFFGQGTRLTVV.

This clone turned up a few times. The J gene is TRBJ1-4, the V gene TRBV7-9, with TRBD1 as a possible D gene (6 bases). The germline CDR1 and CDR2 sequences are SEHNR and FQNEAQ (reference sequence). Trimming took 3 bases from V and 7 from J, leaving 12 bases between them. The length of the CDR3 is 14 residues. This CDR3 reads CASSLGADGEKLFF. The CDR3 coding sequence is TGTGCCAGCAGCTTGGGGGCTGATGGTGAAAAACTGTTTTTT.

The CDR3 region is CASSDNGVHSYNEQFF. The CDR3 region has the DNA TGTGCCAGCAGCGATAACGGAGTCCACTCCTACAATGAGCAGTTCTTC. The chain uses TRBV9 and TRBJ2-1; no firm D call. This CDR3 region has 16 residues. Per germline, CDR1 SGDLS and CDR2 YYNGEE. V dropped 3 bases and J dropped 0 bases, with 13 bases sitting between them.

The V and J genes are TRBV27 and TRBJ2-7; D gene ambiguous. V lost 6 bases to trimming and J lost 1 base, with 10 bases between them. The CDR3 has 13 residues. From germline, CDR1 is MNHEY and CDR2 SMNVEV (reference sequence). The CDR3 DNA follows: TGTGCCAGCAGAGAGACAAGTTCCTACGAGCAGTACTTC. Amino acids: CASRETSSYEQYF.

V and J are TRBV6-2 or TRBV6-3 and TRBJ2-1, with TRBD2 identical over 10 bases. V lost 0 bases and J lost 6; bases outside the gene matches: 8. Germline V CDR1 and CDR2: MNHEY, SVGEGT. CDR3 length: 17 amino acids. CDR3 DNA sequence: TGTGCCAGCAGTTACTCGGCGTCAGCGGGAGGGCCCAATGAGCAGTTCTTC. Its translation is CASSYSASAGGPNEQFF.

The chain employs TRBV11-3 and TRBJ1-1; D gene uncertain. Trimming pared 5 bases from V and 3 bases from J, leaving 7 bases between. Germline V CDR1 and CDR2: SGHNT, YENEEA. This CDR3 is built from 12 residues. Here the CDR3 reads CASSKGDTEAFF. The DNA for the CDR3 is TGTGCCAGCAGCAAGGGAGACACTGAAGCTTTCTTT. Complete variable domain (other parts from reference TRBV11-3 and TRBJ1-1): EAGVVQSPRYKIIEKKQPVAFWCNPISGHNTLYWYLQNLGQGPELLIRYENEEAVDDSQLPKDRFSAERLKGVDSTLKIQPAELGDSAVYLCASSKGDTEAFFGQGTRLTVV.

The gene calls are TRBV30 and TRBJ1-1; a possible D gene is TRBD1 (6 bases). Germline loops: CDR1 GTSNPN, CDR2 SVGIG (reference sequence). The CDR3 totals 13 residues. The V end lost 3 bases, the J end lost 5 bases, and 13 bases lay between the germline ends. This CDR3 is CAWRDQGLTEAFF. The CDR3 DNA reads TGTGCCTGGAGAGACCAGGGGTTGACTGAAGCTTTCTTT.